The 23 T cell receptor beta chains reported below all come from one sample, sequenced in a study of OX40 agonist ivuxolimab in advanced cancers. Generated by immunoSEQ multiplex PCR, the TCRdb table keeps only in-frame clones and is missing some. The data show some 48,000 clones, 80% to 85% seen once. This sample comprised CD4+ or CD8+ T cells sorted from blood, obtained in a trial of the OX40 agonist ivuxolimab. The source is an adult with an advanced solid tumor such as melanoma, head and neck, liver or kidney cancer.

This chain joins TRBV6-6 and TRBJ1-3; D gene ambiguous. The V gene lost 6 bases and the J gene lost 4 bases, with 7 bases spanning the gap. Germline V gene data show CDR1 as MNHNY and CDR2 as SVGAGI (reference sequence). The CDR3 loop spans 12 amino acids. CDR3 protein: CASSPFGNTIYF. The CDR3 DNA reads as TGTGCCAGCAGCCCATTCGGAAACACCATATATTTT.

The chain joins TRBV2 to TRBJ2-5; D is uncertain. With 7 bases removed from V and 1 base from J, the gap between germline ends came to 10 bases. This CDR3 is 13 amino acids long. The germline CDR1 and CDR2 sequences are SNHLY and FYNNEI. The CDR3 sequence is CASKVWVQETQYF. The DNA of the CDR3 is TGTGCCAGCAAGGTATGGGTCCAAGAGACCCAGTACTTC.

V usage is TRBV4-1 and J usage is TRBJ2-1; 7 bases are a match to TRBD2. Germline CDR1 reads MGHRA; CDR2 reads YSYEKL. V dropped 4 bases and J dropped 0; count of bases not matched to a gene: 9. The CDR3 runs 17 residues. Written as DNA, the CDR3 is TGCGCCAGCAGCCCGGGACTACCGGGCAGCTCCTACAATGAGCAGTTCTTC. It translates to CASSPGLPGSSYNEQFF.

This clone was counted once. V usage is TRBV19 and J usage is TRBJ1-4; D not resolved. The germline V gene has CDR1 LNHDA and CDR2 SQIVND (reference sequence). The CDR3 has 15 amino acids. Trimming shortened V by 7 bases and J by 5 bases, and 17 bases separated the two germline ends. The CDR3 DNA follows: TGTGCCAGTAATTCAGTTGGAGGGATGAATGAAAAACTGTTTTTT. Translation: CASNSVGGMNEKLFF.

This chain connects TRBV7-6 to TRBJ2-1; 9 nucleotides agree with TRBD2. This CDR3 contains 16 residues. CDR1 SGHVS and CDR2 FNYEAQ come from the germline V gene. Trimming took 5 bases from V and 9 from J; bases not matched to a gene: 14. DNA of the CDR3: TGTGCCAGCAGCCCCCGTGGGGCGGGAGGGTTCACTGAGCAGTTCTTC. This encodes CASSPRGAGGFTEQFF.

A few counts support this clone. The rearrangement uses TRBV10-1 and TRBJ2-7; D is possibly TRBD1 (8 bases). Per germline, CDR1 WNHNN and CDR2 SYGVQD (reference sequence). The V end lost 8 bases, the J end lost 7 bases, and 18 bases lay between the germline ends. The CDR3 sequence is 13 residues long. The CDR3 reads CASPDREGWEQYF. CDR3 nucleotides: TGCGCCAGCCCGGACAGGGAGGGTTGGGAGCAGTACTTC.

The chain employs TRBV2 and TRBJ2-1; 9 bases match TRBD2. Germline assignment: CDR1 SNHLY and CDR2 FYNNEI. The CDR3 extends over 16 amino acids. With 4 bases clipped from V and 0 bases from J, the junction kept 4 bases outside the gene matches. The CDR3 loop reads CASSVSGRSSYNEQFF. The CDR3 bases are TGTGCCAGCAGTGTAAGCGGGAGGAGCTCCTACAATGAGCAGTTCTTC.

The chain links TRBV6-4 to TRBJ2-1; 12 nucleotides line up with TRBD2. After removal of 8 bases from V and 6 bases from J, the junction contained 14 bases not matched to a gene. The germline V gene encodes CDR1 MRHNA and CDR2 SNTAGT. CDR3 size: 17 residues. For the CDR3, the DNA is TGTGCCAGCTCCCGACTAGCGGGAGACCCTCCGGGCAATGAGCAGTTCTTC. Amino acid sequence: CASSRLAGDPPGNEQFF.

The chain couples TRBV29-1 to TRBJ2-7; 9 nucleotides line up with TRBD2. J lost 0 bases, V lost 4 bases, and 1 base had no gene match. This CDR3 is 13 amino acids long. Germline V lookup: CDR1 SQVTM, CDR2 ANQGSEA. CDR3 DNA: TGCAGCGTTGTTAGCGGGAGCTCCTACGAGCAGTACTTC. It codes for CSVVSGSSYEQYF.

This sequence joins TRBV29-1 and TRBJ2-7; 10 positions agree with TRBD1. Trimming removed 2 bases from V and 3 bases from J; junction bases left unmatched: 7. The germline V gene encodes CDR1 SQVTM and CDR2 ANQGSEA. There are 15 residues in the CDR3. The CDR3 DNA reads TGCAGCGTTGAAAAAGCCGGGACAGGGGTCTACGAGCAGTACTTC. Translation gives CSVEKAGTGVYEQYF.

The genes are TRBV9 and TRBJ2-5; D assignment may be TRBD1 or TRBD2 (5 bases each). The CDR3 is 15 amino acids. The ends were cut back, 0 bases at V and 5 bases at J, with 14 bases in the middle. In germline, CDR1 is SGDLS, CDR2 YYNGEE. The CDR3 DNA is TGTGCCAGCAGCGTAGGGGGGAGTTCATGGGAGACCCAGTACTTC. It is translated as CASSVGGSSWETQYF.

The chain has TRBV29-1 and TRBJ2-3; 12 nucleotides align to TRBD2. Germline V gives CDR1 SQVTM, CDR2 ANQGSEA. The CDR3 spans 16 residues. V lost 7 bases to trimming and J lost 2 bases; unmatched junction nucleotides: 10. Written as DNA, the CDR3 is TGCAGCGCCCTGGGTTGGACTAGCGGGGACACAGATACGCAGTATTTT. It translates to CSALGWTSGDTDTQYF.

V and J are TRBV18 and TRBJ2-5; D is ambiguous. Per germline, CDR1 KGHSH and CDR2 LQKENI. This CDR3 comprises 13 residues. V was cut by 2 bases and J by 4 bases, with 8 bases left in between. CDR3 nucleotide sequence: TGTGCCAGCTCACCAACGGTAGGAGAGACCCAGTACTTC. Translating gives CASSPTVGETQYF.

The rearrangement uses TRBV6-1 and TRBJ2-7; no clear D. The CDR3 is 15 residues long. Trimming shortened V by 2 bases and J by 2 bases, and 13 bases separated the two germline ends. Germline V gene data show CDR1 as MNHNS and CDR2 as SASEGT. Written as DNA, the CDR3 is TGTGCCAGCAGTGAATCCCGACGGTTAACCTACGAGCAGTACTTC. It codes for CASSESRRLTYEQYF.

The V call is TRBV9, the J call TRBJ2-5, with 9 positions matching TRBD1. The length of the CDR3 is 16 residues. Germline CDR1 and CDR2: SGDLS and YYNGEE. V shed 4 bases and J 4 bases; nucleotides not matched to a gene: 11. CDR3 in amino acids: CASSSRPTGGSETQYF. CDR3 DNA: TGTGCCAGCAGCTCACGACCGACAGGGGGTTCAGAGACCCAGTACTTC.

The table lists this clone with a count of one. This rearrangement joins TRBV25-1 to TRBJ1-2; unclear D gene. Per germline, CDR1 MGHDK and CDR2 SYGVNS. V lost 3 bases and J lost 8, with 10 bases in between. This CDR3 is built from 12 residues. CDR3 in DNA: TGTGCCAGCAGTGATAAAGGGCGCGGCTACACCTTC. Its protein is CASSDKGRGYTF.

The chain couples TRBV7-9 to TRBJ2-1; 8 bases agree with TRBD1. The CDR3 has 15 residues. Trimming took 7 bases from V and 4 from J; bases not matched to a gene: 9. CDR1 is SEHNR, CDR2 FQNEAQ, per germline (reference sequence). The CDR3 here is CASTTRQGPYNEQFF. The DNA of the CDR3 is TGTGCCAGCACCACCCGACAGGGGCCTTACAATGAGCAGTTCTTC.

The V and J genes are TRBV27 and TRBJ1-1; D is unresolved. The CDR3 consists of 15 residues. Trimming pared 6 bases from V and 5 bases from J, leaving 19 bases between. The germline V gene encodes CDR1 MNHEY and CDR2 SMNVEV (reference sequence). The CDR3 DNA sequence: TGTGCCAGCAGGGTTCAGAGAGGGCCGGGGACTGAAGCTTTCTTT. This codes for CASRVQRGPGTEAFF.

J is TRBJ2-7 and V is TRBV7-9; D gene uncertain. This CDR3 has 15 amino acids. Germline CDR1 SEHNR, CDR2 FQNEAQ (reference sequence). V shed 4 bases and J shed 0 bases, with 13 bases lying between them. The CDR3 DNA follows: TGTGCCAGCAGCTCCCTCGGCGACCCCTCCTACGAGCAGTACTTC. The encoded protein is CASSSLGDPSYEQYF. The complete variable domain, with remaining parts taken from reference TRBV7-9 and TRBJ2-7, reads DTGVSQNPRHKITKRGQNVTFRCDPISEHNRLYWYRQTLGQGPEFLTYFQNEAQLEKSRLLSDRFSAERPKGSFSTLEIQRTEQGDSAMYLCASSSLGDPSYEQYFGPGTRLTVT.

V and J are TRBV7-7 and TRBJ2-1; 11 bases agree with TRBD1. The CDR3 runs 15 residues. V shed 5 bases, J shed 10 bases, and the junction held 10 bases outside the gene matches. Per germline, CDR1 SSHAT and CDR2 FNYEAQ (reference sequence). CDR3 residues: CASSPLRTGGGEQFF. The CDR3 region has the DNA TGTGCCAGCAGCCCTCTCCGGACAGGGGGCGGCGAGCAGTTCTTC.

This sequence joins TRBV5-4 and TRBJ2-7, with D tentatively TRBD1 or TRBD2 (6 bases each). The CDR3 covers 16 residues. In germline, CDR1 is SGHNT, CDR2 YYREEE (reference sequence). Trimming stripped 4 bases from V and 0 bases from J, with 17 bases between. The CDR3 region is CASSKNVEGVSYEQYF. The CDR3 region has the DNA TGTGCCAGCAGCAAGAATGTGGAGGGGGTCTCCTACGAGCAGTACTTC.

This clone was recorded only once. The rearrangement links TRBV5-8 to TRBJ1-1; 8 bases agree with TRBD1. From germline, CDR1 is SGHTS and CDR2 YDEGEE. This CDR3 spans 15 amino acids. Trimming at V came to 2 bases and at J to 2 bases, leaving 5 bases not matched to a gene. In nucleotides, the CDR3 is TGTGCCAGCAGCTTAAGGACAGGGATAAACACTGAAGCTTTCTTT. Translation gives CASSLRTGINTEAFF.

This clone has a handful of counts. The gene calls are TRBV14 and TRBJ2-5; possible D gene TRBD2, 5 bases. The germline CDR1 and CDR2 sequences are SGHDN and FVKESK. Trimming removed 4 bases from V and 5 bases from J, with 17 bases in between. This CDR3 has 15 residues. The CDR3 spells CASSRASVLGETQYF. CDR3 nucleotides: TGTGCCAGCAGCCGGGCGAGCGTACTAGGGGAGACCCAGTACTTC.